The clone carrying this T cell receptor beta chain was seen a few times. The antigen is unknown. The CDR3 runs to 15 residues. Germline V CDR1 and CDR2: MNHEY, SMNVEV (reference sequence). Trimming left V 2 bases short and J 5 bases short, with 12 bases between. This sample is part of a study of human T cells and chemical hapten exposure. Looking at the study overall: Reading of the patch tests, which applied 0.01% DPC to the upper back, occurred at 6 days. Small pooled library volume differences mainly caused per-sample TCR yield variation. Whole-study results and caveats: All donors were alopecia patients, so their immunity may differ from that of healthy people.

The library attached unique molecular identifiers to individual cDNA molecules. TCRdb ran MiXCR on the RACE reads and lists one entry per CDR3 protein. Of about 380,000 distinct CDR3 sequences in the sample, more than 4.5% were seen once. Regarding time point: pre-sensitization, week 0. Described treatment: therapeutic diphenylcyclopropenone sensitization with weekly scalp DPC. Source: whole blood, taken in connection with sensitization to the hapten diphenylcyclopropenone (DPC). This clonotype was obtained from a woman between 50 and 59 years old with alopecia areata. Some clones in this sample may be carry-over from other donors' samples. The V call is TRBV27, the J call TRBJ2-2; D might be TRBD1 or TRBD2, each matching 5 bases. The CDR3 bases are TGTGCCAGCAGTTTAGTGGGGACCGGAACCGGGGAGCTGTTTTTT. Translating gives CASSLVGTGTGELFF.